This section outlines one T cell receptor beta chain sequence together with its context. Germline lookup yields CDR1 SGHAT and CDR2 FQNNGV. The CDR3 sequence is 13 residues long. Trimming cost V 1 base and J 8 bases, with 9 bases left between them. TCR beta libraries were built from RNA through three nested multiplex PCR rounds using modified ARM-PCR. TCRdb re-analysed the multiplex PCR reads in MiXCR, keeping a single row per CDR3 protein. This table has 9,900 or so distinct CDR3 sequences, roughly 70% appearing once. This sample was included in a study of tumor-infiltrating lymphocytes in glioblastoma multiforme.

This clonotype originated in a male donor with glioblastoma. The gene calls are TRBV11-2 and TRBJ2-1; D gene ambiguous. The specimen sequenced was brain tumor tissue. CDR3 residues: CASSLALVDEQFF. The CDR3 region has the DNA TGTGCCAGCAGCTTAGCCCTAGTCGATGAGCAGTTCTTC.